These T cell receptor beta chains were read from a single sample in a study of CD4 T cells in relation to SARS-CoV-2 and coronaviruses. These receptors have no identified antigens. The data were produced by immunoSEQ multiplex PCR, yet TCRdb's version contains in-frame clones alone and is incomplete. The table lists about 35,000 clones, around 77% of them singletons. The sample taken for sequencing was memory CD4+ T cells from PBMCs, cultured in vitro. The receptors were gathered from an adult with COVID-19. Both conserved end residues are part of each CDR3. D genes are given only for firm matches. Clone sizes are given selectively: once, few, many, or a class where the clone is expanded.

J gene: TRBJ2-7
V gene: TRBV6-5
D gene: .
clone size: once
CDR3 protein: CASSYSGTPSYEQYF
CDR3 DNA: TGTGCCAGCAGTTACTCAGGGACACCTTCCTACGAGCAGTACTTC

J gene: TRBJ2-1
V gene: TRBV5-4
D gene: TRBD2
clone size: .
CDR3 protein: CASSSAGAAYNEQFF
CDR3 DNA: TGTGCCAGCAGCTCAGCGGGAGCGGCCTACAATGAGCAGTTCTTC

J gene: TRBJ2-5
V gene: TRBV5-1
D gene: .
clone size: .
CDR3 protein: CASSLEVGEETQYF
CDR3 DNA: TGCGCCAGCAGCTTGGAGGTCGGGGAAGAGACCCAGTACTTC

J gene: TRBJ1-3
V gene: TRBV7-9
D gene: .
clone size: .
CDR3 protein: CASSLTSIRTVSGNTIYF
CDR3 DNA: TGTGCCAGCAGCCTCACCTCCATCCGGACAGTCTCTGGAAACACCATATATTTT

J gene: TRBJ1-1
V gene: TRBV28
D gene: .
clone size: .
CDR3 protein: CASRLGARGEAFF
CDR3 DNA: TGTGCCAGCAGGCTGGGGGCGCGGGGGGAAGCTTTCTTT

J gene: TRBJ1-4
V gene: TRBV3-1/TRBV3-2
D gene: .
clone size: .
CDR3 protein: CASSQFTTTNEKLFF
CDR3 DNA: TGTGCCAGCAGCCAATTCACAACAACTAATGAAAAACTGTTTTTT

J gene: TRBJ2-2
V gene: TRBV7-3
D gene: TRBD2
clone size: .
CDR3 protein: CASSSQPAGGGSAGELFF
CDR3 DNA: TGTGCCAGCAGCTCTCAACCGGCGGGAGGGGGGTCCGCCGGGGAGCTGTTTTTT

J gene: TRBJ1-2
V gene: TRBV28
D gene: .
clone size: few
CDR3 protein: CASSSRAKLYGYTF
CDR3 DNA: TGTGCCAGCAGTTCCCGGGCCAAGTTGTATGGCTACACCTTC

J gene: TRBJ1-2
V gene: TRBV10-3
D gene: .
clone size: .
CDR3 protein: CAISEVGDYGYTF
CDR3 DNA: TGTGCCATCAGTGAAGTAGGGGACTATGGCTACACCTTC

J gene: TRBJ1-3
V gene: TRBV5-4
D gene: .
clone size: .
CDR3 protein: CASSLGGGTYSGNTIYF
CDR3 DNA: TGTGCCAGCAGCTTAGGAGGTGGCACTTACTCTGGAAACACCATATATTTT